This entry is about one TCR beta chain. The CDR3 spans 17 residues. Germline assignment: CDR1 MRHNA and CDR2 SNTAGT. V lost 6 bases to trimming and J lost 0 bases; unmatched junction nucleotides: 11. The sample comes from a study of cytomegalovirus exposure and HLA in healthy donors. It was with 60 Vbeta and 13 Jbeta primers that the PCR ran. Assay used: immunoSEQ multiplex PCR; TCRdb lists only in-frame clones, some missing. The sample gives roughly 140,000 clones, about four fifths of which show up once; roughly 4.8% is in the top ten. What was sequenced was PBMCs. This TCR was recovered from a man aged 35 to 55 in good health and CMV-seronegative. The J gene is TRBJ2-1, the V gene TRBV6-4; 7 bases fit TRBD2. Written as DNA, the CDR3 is TGTGCCAGCAGCGCGGGGACTACTCTGAGCTCCTACAATGAGCAGTTCTTC. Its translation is CASSAGTTLSSYNEQFF.